The 14 T cell receptor beta chains presented below share a single source sample, sequenced in a study of cytomegalovirus exposure and HLA in healthy donors. The PCR employed 60 Vbeta primers together with 13 Jbeta primers. Repertoires were generated with immunoSEQ multiplex PCR, while TCRdb's copy carries only in-frame clones and drops some. The profile covers 75,000 to 90,000 clones, with less than 85% appearing a single time and around an eighth taken by the ten largest. Sequencing was performed on PBMCs. The receptors were sampled from a human donor in good health.

The chain links TRBV4-1 to TRBJ2-7; D perhaps matches TRBD2 (7 bases). V was cut by 4 bases and J by 5 bases, with 15 bases left in between. The germline V gene has CDR1 MGHRA and CDR2 YSYEKL. This CDR3 spans 14 amino acids. CDR3 sequence (DNA): TGCGCCAGCAGCCCCGCGAGAGGGGGGGACGAGCAGTACTTC. Protein sequence: CASSPARGGDEQYF.

The V gene is TRBV19, the J gene TRBJ1-5, with D perhaps matching TRBD1 (5 bases). The CDR3 is made up of 14 amino acids. V was trimmed by 5 bases and J by 6 bases, leaving 14 bases between them. Germline CDR1 reads LNHDA; CDR2 reads SQIVND (reference sequence). CDR3 region: CASSEGRGGQPQHF. The CDR3, as DNA: TGTGCCAGTAGTGAGGGAAGGGGAGGTCAGCCCCAGCATTTT.

The chain employs TRBV4-2 and TRBJ2-4, with 8 bases that match TRBD2. The CDR3 sequence is 14 residues long. Germline trimming cut 4 bases from V and 7 bases from J; bases unmatched to any gene: 6. The germline V gene encodes CDR1 LGHNA and CDR2 YNFKEQ. In nucleotides, the CDR3 is TGTGCCAGCAGCCTCGGGGGGGCTGGGAACATTCAGTACTTC. Its translation: CASSLGGAGNIQYF.

This chain joins TRBV18 and TRBJ2-1, with D unclear. V lost 4 bases and J lost 3, with 7 bases in between. The CDR3 is 13 residues long. The V gene's germline CDR1 is KGHSH and CDR2 LQKENI. CDR3 sequence reads: CASSLGVYNEQFF. Here the CDR3 DNA reads TGTGCCAGCTCACTTGGAGTCTACAATGAGCAGTTCTTC.

V gene TRBV25-1 combines with J gene TRBJ2-5; D possibly corresponds to TRBD1 (6 bases). Matching the DNA end better, TRBJ2-7 makes the J call doubtful. Germline values: CDR1 MGHDK, CDR2 SYGVNS. The CDR3 extends over 16 amino acids. The CDR3 DNA sequence: TGTGCCAGCAGGGCCACAGGGAAAGTCAACTCCTACGAGCAGTACTTC. Encoded protein: CASRATGKVNSYEQYF.

The rearrangement uses TRBV18 and TRBJ1-1; 7 bases map to TRBD1. The CDR3 consists of 14 residues. CDR1 and CDR2 (germline): KGHSH, LQKENI. The V gene end was trimmed by 0 bases and the J gene end by 5 bases; junction bases not matched to a gene: 3. CDR3 in DNA: TGTGCCAGCTCACCACCGTCCAGGGGGACTGAAGCTTTCTTT. Its protein product is CASSPPSRGTEAFF.

V usage is TRBV7-9 and J usage is TRBJ1-1; D ambiguous. The V gene's germline CDR1 is SEHNR and CDR2 FQNEAQ (reference sequence). The CDR3 extends over 14 amino acids. Deletions cut 1 base from V and 3 bases from J, with 9 bases between. The CDR3 sequence: CASSLDPVDTEAFF. The CDR3, as DNA: TGTGCCAGCAGCTTAGACCCGGTGGACACTGAAGCTTTCTTT.

Only a few counts were recorded for this clone. This chain connects TRBV29-1 to TRBJ2-5, with D perhaps matching TRBD2 (7 bases). CDR3 size: 13 residues. From germline, CDR1 is SQVTM and CDR2 ANQGSEA. V lost 2 bases, J lost 4 bases, and 11 bases lay in between. The DNA for the CDR3 is TGCAGCGTTGAACTAGGGGGGGGAGAGACCCAGTACTTC. Protein: CSVELGGGETQYF.

The chain has TRBV5-5 and TRBJ1-2; a possible D gene is TRBD1 (6 bases). V dropped 4 bases and J dropped 6 bases, with 16 bases sitting between them. CDR3 length: 14 amino acids. Germline V gene data show CDR1 as SGHKS and CDR2 as YYEKEE (reference sequence). The CDR3: CASSVPGGEDGYTF. The CDR3 DNA reads as TGTGCCAGCAGCGTCCCGGGGGGCGAGGATGGCTACACCTTC. Using reference TRBV5-5 and TRBJ1-2 for the parts outside the CDR3, the full variable domain is DAGVTQSPTHLIKTRGQQVTLRCSPISGHKSVSWYQQVLGQGPQFIFQYYEKEERGRGNFPDRFSARQFPNYSSELNVNALLLGDSALYLCASSVPGGEDGYTFGSGTRLTVV.

The genes are TRBV9 and TRBJ2-2; D remains unclear. The CDR3 covers 12 residues. Germline V gene sequence: CDR1 SGDLS, CDR2 YYNGEE. With 4 bases removed from V and 6 bases from J, the gap between germline ends came to 7 bases. As DNA, the CDR3 is TGTGCCAGCAGCCCTACCTCCGGGGAGCTGTTTTTT. Amino acids: CASSPTSGELFF. Filled out from reference TRBV9 and TRBJ2-2, the complete variable domain reads DSGVTQTPKHLITATGQRVTLRCSPRSGDLSVYWYQQSLDQGLQFLIQYYNGEERAKGNILERFSAQQFPDLHSELNLSSLELGDSALYFCASSPTSGELFFGEGSRLTVL.

The DNA for the CDR3 is TGTGCCAGCAGTTTATTTTCTAGCGGGGCTAGTTCCTACGAGCAGTACTTC. It translates to CASSLFSSGASSYEQYF. This chain links TRBV27 with TRBJ2-7, with TRBD2 matching 9 bases. V trimming: 1 base; J trimming: 1 base; junction bases outside the gene matches: 8. CDR1 MNHEY and CDR2 SMNVEV come from the germline V gene (reference sequence). This CDR3 has 17 residues.

This clone was counted once. The chain recombines TRBV2 with TRBJ2-1; TRBD2 aligns across 13 bases. Germline CDR1 SNHLY, CDR2 FYNNEI. The CDR3 is 15 amino acids. The V gene end was trimmed by 3 bases and the J gene end by 4 bases; junction bases not matched to a gene: 0. This CDR3 is CASSETSGGYNEQFF. For the CDR3, the DNA is TGTGCCAGCAGTGAGACTAGCGGGGGGTACAATGAGCAGTTCTTC.

Only a few counts were recorded for this clone. The chain is built from TRBV19 and TRBJ2-1, with 9 nucleotides matching TRBD2. Trimming took 5 bases from V and 7 from J; bases not matched to a gene: 9. The CDR3 contains 15 residues. Germline loops: CDR1 LNHDA, CDR2 SQIVND (reference sequence). The CDR3 reads CASSPPGLARNEQFF. DNA for the CDR3: TGTGCCAGTAGTCCCCCGGGACTAGCACGGAATGAGCAGTTCTTC.

The J gene is TRBJ1-5, the V gene TRBV18; 10 bases fit TRBD1. Trimming took 2 bases from V and 5 from J; bases not matched to a gene: 3. This CDR3 spans 15 amino acids. The germline V gene encodes CDR1 KGHSH and CDR2 LQKENI. The DNA for the CDR3 is TGTGCCAGCTCACCAAGGACAGGGGGAGATCAGCCCCAGCATTTT. The encoded protein is CASSPRTGGDQPQHF.